Shown below are 14 T cell receptor beta chains from a single sample sequenced in a study of T cells in Graves' hyperthyroidism and ophthalmopathy (dated by TCRdb to about 2019). Libraries came from multiplex PCR. Sequenced using an Illumina HiSeq 2000. The TCR beta CDR3 regions were amplified from RNA transcripts. A first-round RT-PCR of the TCR CDR3 used the HTBI primer set with the Qiagen OneStep RT-PCR kit. TCRdb reprocessing: public reads trimmed at Q25 with fastp, clones called with MiXCR, in-frame beta chains kept. Rows are combined by CDR3 protein, so each entry shows the most common genes and DNA. The table for this sample lists around 350,000 distinct CDR3 sequences; 13% to 15% of them were counted only once. In total, the top ten clones hold approximately 20% of the sample. What was sequenced was blood. These receptor sequences come from a woman in her sixties or seventies with Graves' ophthalmopathy.

As to this clonotype: A much larger clonotype is one base distant, so this may be a read error. The CDR3 loop reads CASSLDQGPGYEQFF. The CDR3 DNA reads as TGTGCCAGCAGCTTAGATCAGGGGCCAGGCTACGAGCAGTTCTTC. The rearrangement links TRBV11-3 to TRBJ2-7; perhaps TRBD1 as D (6 bases). The end of the DNA aligns better with TRBJ2-1, so the J call may be wrong. Germline V gives CDR1 SGHNT, CDR2 YENEEA. The CDR3 covers 15 residues.

The J gene is TRBJ2-3, the V gene TRBV7-6, with D possibly TRBD1 on 6 matching bases. The CDR3 is 13 residues long. Germline CDR1 and CDR2: SGHVS and FNYEAQ. V was pared by 5 bases and J by 6 bases, with 12 bases between. CDR3 bases: TGTGCCAGCAGCCGAACTAGGGGGGATACGCAGTATTTT. Encoded protein: CASSRTRGDTQYF.

This clonotype was counted at least ten times. V usage is TRBV2 and J usage is TRBJ2-1, with D possibly being TRBD1 (5 bases). The CDR3 has 11 residues. V shed 5 bases and J shed 8 bases, with 7 bases lying between them. Germline-derived CDR1 and CDR2 are SNHLY and FYNNEI. As DNA, the CDR3 is TGTGCCAGCAGTAGACAGTATGAGCAGTTCTTC. Protein product: CASSRQYEQFF.

This clonotype was seen many times. The gene calls are TRBV5-1 and TRBJ2-1; TRBD2 matches 10 bases. Germline CDR1 is SGHRS and CDR2 is YFSETQ. V shed 0 bases and J 4 bases; nucleotides not matched to a gene: 4. The CDR3 has 16 amino acids. The CDR3 DNA reads TGCGCCAGCAGCTTGGCGGCTAGCGGGAGTTACAATGAGCAGTTCTTC. Translating gives CASSLAASGSYNEQFF.

Many counts were recorded for this clonotype. Compared with germline, one end of the junction differs, possibly owing to a read error. This sequence joins TRBV2 and TRBJ1-2; 10 bases line up with TRBD1. The CDR3 loop spans 16 amino acids. Germline values: CDR1 SNHLY, CDR2 FYNNEI. The chain's CDR3 is CASSEEDRGLYYGYTF. The CDR3 coding sequence is TGTGCCAGCAGCGAAGAAGACAGGGGGCTTTACTATGGCTACACCTTC.

CDR3 region: CAWSLTSGTTNEKLFF. Here the CDR3 DNA reads TGTGCCTGGAGTTTAACATCCGGGACAACTAATGAAAAACTGTTTTTT. This rearrangement joins TRBV30 to TRBJ1-4, with D unresolved. Germline-derived CDR1 and CDR2 are GTSNPN and SVGIG (reference sequence). This CDR3 comprises 16 residues. The V end lost 2 bases, the J end lost 0 bases, and 13 bases lay between the germline ends.

In this sample, this clonotype turned up a few times. The CDR3 spells CASLQGTLLNTEAFF. CDR3 bases: TGTGCCAGCTTACAGGGGACCCTTTTGAACACTGAAGCTTTCTTT. This sequence joins TRBV5-5 and TRBJ1-1; 7 bases match TRBD1. This CDR3 has 15 residues. CDR1 and CDR2 (germline): SGHKS, YYEKEE (reference sequence). With 7 bases clipped from V and 0 bases from J, the junction kept 9 bases outside the gene matches.

Only a few counts were recorded for this clonotype. The J gene is TRBJ2-2, the V gene TRBV13; a weak D match, TRBD2 (6 bases). The CDR3 consists of 17 residues. Trimming stripped 5 bases from V and 4 bases from J, with 20 bases between. Germline V gene lookup returns CDR1 PRHDT and CDR2 FYEKMQ (reference sequence). The CDR3 DNA sequence: TGTGCCAGCAGCCCGGGGGAGCTAGCGTTGGGCACCGGGGAGCTGTTTTTT. It codes for CASSPGELALGTGELFF.

At least ten counts were recorded for this clonotype. Written as DNA, the CDR3 is TGCAGTACGGAAGGTGTCAGCGGAAGCTCCTACAATGAGCAGTTCTTC. Protein product: CSTEGVSGSSYNEQFF. The chain is built from TRBV20-1 and TRBJ2-1, with D tentatively TRBD2 (5 bases). V shed 8 bases and J shed 0 bases, with 20 bases lying between them. CDR1 is DFQATT, CDR2 SNEGSKA, per germline (reference sequence). The CDR3 runs to 16 residues.

The chain recombines TRBV4-1 with TRBJ2-7, with 11 bases aligning to TRBD1. V lost 3 bases and J lost 3; bases outside the gene matches: 7. This CDR3 is built from 16 residues. The germline V gene encodes CDR1 MGHRA and CDR2 YSYEKL. This CDR3 reads CASSQHPGQGGYEQYF. DNA for the CDR3: TGCGCCAGCAGCCAGCATCCGGGACAGGGGGGCTACGAGCAGTACTTC.

This clonotype was seen many times. The chain joins TRBV28 to TRBJ1-2; TRBD1 aligns across 8 bases. This CDR3 region has 13 residues. In germline, CDR1 is MDHEN, CDR2 SYDVKM. V lost 5 bases to trimming and J lost 4 bases; unmatched junction nucleotides: 3. CDR3 loop: CASSGGQGYGYTF. CDR3 coding DNA: TGTGCCAGCAGTGGCGGACAGGGCTATGGCTACACCTTC.

This clonotype was seen ten or more times. This chain uses TRBV5-1 with TRBJ2-1; D possibly corresponds to TRBD2 (6 bases). Trimming took 4 bases from V and 8 from J, leaving 22 bases between them. This CDR3 is 16 amino acids long. The V gene's germline CDR1 is SGHRS and CDR2 YFSETQ. The CDR3 sequence is CASSPFHQAGGDEQFF. DNA for the CDR3: TGCGCCAGCAGCCCCTTCCACCAAGCCGGGGGAGATGAGCAGTTCTTC.

The V gene is TRBV2, the J gene TRBJ2-3, with 9 nucleotides matching TRBD2. The CDR3 runs to 15 residues. Germline V gene lookup returns CDR1 SNHLY and CDR2 FYNNEI. V was clipped by 7 bases and J by 5 bases; unmatched bases: 10. For the CDR3, the DNA is TGTGCCAGCACCCTACGACTAGCGGCCGGAGATACGCAGTATTTT. The encoded protein is CASTLRLAAGDTQYF.

In its sample, this clonotype was seen a few times. The chain carries TRBV4-1 and TRBJ1-1; 9 bases agree with TRBD1. The trim removed 2 bases at V and 0 bases at J, leaving 7 bases unmatched. Per the germline V gene, CDR1 is MGHRA and CDR2 is YSYEKL. The CDR3 contains 17 residues. CDR3 residues: CASSQKARTGVNTEAFF. CDR3 DNA sequence: TGCGCCAGCAGCCAAAAAGCTCGGACAGGGGTGAACACTGAAGCTTTCTTT.